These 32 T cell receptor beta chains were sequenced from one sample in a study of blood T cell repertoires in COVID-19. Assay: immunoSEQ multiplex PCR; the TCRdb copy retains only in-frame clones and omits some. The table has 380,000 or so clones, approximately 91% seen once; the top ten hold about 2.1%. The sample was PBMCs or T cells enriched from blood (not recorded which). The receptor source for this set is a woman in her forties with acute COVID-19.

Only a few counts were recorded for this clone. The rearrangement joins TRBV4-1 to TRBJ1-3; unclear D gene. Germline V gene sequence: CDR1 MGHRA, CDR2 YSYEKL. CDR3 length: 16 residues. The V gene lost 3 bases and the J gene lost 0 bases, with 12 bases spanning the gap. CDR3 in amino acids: CASSHPARGSGNTIYF. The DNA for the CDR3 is TGCGCCAGCAGCCATCCCGCCCGGGGCTCTGGAAACACCATATATTTT.

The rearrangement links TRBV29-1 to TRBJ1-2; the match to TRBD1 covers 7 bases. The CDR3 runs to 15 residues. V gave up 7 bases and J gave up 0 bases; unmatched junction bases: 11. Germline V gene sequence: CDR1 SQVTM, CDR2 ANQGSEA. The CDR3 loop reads CSATGGTAPNYGYTF. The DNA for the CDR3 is TGCAGCGCTACGGGGGGGACAGCCCCTAACTATGGCTACACCTTC. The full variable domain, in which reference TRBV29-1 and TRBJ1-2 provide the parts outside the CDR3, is SAVISQKPSRDICQRGTSLTIQCQVDSQVTMMFWYRQQPGQSLTLIATANQGSEATYESGFVIDKFPISRPNLTFSTLTVSNMSPEDSSIYLCSATGGTAPNYGYTFGSGTRLTVV.

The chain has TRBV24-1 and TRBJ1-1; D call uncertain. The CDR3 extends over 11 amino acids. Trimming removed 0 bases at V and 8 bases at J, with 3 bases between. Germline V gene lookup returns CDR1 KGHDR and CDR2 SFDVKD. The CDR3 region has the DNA TGTGCCACCAGTGATTTGGTAGAAGCTTTCTTT. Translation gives CATSDLVEAFF.

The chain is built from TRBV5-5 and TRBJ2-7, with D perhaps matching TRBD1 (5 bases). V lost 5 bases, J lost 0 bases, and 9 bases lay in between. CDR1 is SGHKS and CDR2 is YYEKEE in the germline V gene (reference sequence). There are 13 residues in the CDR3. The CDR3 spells CASSWGGSYEQYF. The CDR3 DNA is TGTGCCAGCAGTTGGGGCGGCTCCTACGAGCAGTACTTC.

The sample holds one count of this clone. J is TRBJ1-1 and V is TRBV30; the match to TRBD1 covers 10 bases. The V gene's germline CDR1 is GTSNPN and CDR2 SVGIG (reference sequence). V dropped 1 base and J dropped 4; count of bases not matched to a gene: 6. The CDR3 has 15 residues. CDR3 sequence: CAWSGGDRGGTEAFF. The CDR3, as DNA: TGTGCCTGGAGTGGAGGGGACAGGGGAGGCACTGAAGCTTTCTTT.

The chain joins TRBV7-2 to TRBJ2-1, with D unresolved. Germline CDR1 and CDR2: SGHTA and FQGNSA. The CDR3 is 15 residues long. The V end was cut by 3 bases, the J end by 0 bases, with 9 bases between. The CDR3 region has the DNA TGTGCCAGCAGCTTCTCCGCGGTCTCCTACAATGAGCAGTTCTTC. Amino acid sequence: CASSFSAVSYNEQFF.

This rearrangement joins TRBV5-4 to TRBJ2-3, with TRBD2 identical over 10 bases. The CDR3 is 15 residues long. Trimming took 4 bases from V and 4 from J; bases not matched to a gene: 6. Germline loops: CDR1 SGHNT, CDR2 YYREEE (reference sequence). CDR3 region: CASSLLAGDPDTQYF. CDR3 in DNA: TGTGCCAGCAGCCTGCTAGCGGGGGACCCAGATACGCAGTATTTT.

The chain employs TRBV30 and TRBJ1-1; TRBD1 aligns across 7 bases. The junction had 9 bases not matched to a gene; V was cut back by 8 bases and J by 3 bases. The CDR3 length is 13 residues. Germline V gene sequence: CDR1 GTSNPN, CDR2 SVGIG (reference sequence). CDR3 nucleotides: TGTGCCGTCCAGGACAGGTTCGACACTGAAGCTTTCTTT. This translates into CAVQDRFDTEAFF.

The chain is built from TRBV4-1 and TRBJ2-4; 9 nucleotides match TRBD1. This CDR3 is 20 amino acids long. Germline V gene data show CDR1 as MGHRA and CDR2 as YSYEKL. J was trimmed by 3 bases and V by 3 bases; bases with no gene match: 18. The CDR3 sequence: CASSQFPGQGSGKNKNIQYF. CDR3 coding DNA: TGCGCCAGCAGCCAGTTTCCGGGACAGGGCTCCGGTAAGAACAAAAACATTCAGTACTTC.

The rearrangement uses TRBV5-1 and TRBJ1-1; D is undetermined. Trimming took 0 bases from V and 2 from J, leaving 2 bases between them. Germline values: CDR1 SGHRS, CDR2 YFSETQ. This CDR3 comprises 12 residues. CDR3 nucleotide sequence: TGCGCCAGCAGCTTGGCAAACACTGAAGCTTTCTTT. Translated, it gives CASSLANTEAFF.

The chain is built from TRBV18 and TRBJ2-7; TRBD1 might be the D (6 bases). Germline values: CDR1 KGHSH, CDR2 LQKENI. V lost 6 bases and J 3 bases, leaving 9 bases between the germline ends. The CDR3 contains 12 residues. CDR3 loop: CASSPDSYEQYF. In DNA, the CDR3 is TGTGCCAGCTCGCCGGACAGCTACGAGCAGTACTTC.

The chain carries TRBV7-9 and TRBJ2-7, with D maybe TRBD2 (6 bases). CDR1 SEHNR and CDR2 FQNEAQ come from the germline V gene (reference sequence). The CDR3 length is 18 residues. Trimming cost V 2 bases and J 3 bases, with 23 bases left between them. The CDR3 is CASSLSQDTAGRNYEQYF. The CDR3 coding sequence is TGTGCCAGCAGCTTATCCCAAGACACCGCGGGACGTAACTACGAGCAGTACTTC.

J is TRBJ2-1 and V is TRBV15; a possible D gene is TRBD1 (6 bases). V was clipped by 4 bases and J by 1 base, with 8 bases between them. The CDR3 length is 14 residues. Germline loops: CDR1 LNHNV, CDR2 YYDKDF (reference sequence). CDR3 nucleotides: TGTGCCACCAGCAACGGACAGTCCTACAATGAGCAGTTCTTC. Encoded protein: CATSNGQSYNEQFF.

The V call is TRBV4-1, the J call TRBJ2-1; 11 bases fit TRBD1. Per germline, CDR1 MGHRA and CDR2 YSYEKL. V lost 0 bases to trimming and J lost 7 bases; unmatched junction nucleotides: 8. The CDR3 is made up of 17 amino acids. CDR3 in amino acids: CASSQDPGTGGLNEQFF. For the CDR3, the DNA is TGCGCCAGCAGCCAAGATCCCGGGACAGGGGGTTTGAATGAGCAGTTCTTC.

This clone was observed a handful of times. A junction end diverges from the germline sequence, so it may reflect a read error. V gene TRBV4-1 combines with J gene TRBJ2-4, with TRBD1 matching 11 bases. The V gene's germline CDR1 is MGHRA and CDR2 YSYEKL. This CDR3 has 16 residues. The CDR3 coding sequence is TGCGCCAGCAGCCATATTGGACAGGGGGCCAGAAACATTCAGTACTTC. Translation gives CASSHIGQGARNIQYF.

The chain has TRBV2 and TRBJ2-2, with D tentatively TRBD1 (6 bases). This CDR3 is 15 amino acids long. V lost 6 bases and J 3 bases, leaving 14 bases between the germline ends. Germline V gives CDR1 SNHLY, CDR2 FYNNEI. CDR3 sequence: CASSSDRLDTGELFF. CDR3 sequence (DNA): TGTGCCAGCAGCTCCGACAGGTTGGACACCGGGGAGCTGTTTTTT. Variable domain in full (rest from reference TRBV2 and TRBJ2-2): EPEVTQTPSHQVTQMGQEVILRCVPISNHLYFYWYRQILGQKVEFLVSFYNNEISEKSEIFDDQFSVERPDGSNFTLKIRSTKLEDSAMYFCASSSDRLDTGELFFGEGSRLTVL.

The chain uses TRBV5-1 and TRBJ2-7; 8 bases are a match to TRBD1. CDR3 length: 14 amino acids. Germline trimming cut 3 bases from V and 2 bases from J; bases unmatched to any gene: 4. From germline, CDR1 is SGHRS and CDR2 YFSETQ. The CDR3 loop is CASSYGTGTYEQYF. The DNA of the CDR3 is TGCGCCAGCAGCTACGGGACAGGTACCTACGAGCAGTACTTC.

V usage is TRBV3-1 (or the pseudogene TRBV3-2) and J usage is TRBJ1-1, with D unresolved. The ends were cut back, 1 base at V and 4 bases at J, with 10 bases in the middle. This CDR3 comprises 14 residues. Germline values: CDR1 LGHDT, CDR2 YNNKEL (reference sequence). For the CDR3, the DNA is TGTGCCAGCAGCCAAGTAGGAGTTTCCACTGAAGCTTTCTTT. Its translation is CASSQVGVSTEAFF.

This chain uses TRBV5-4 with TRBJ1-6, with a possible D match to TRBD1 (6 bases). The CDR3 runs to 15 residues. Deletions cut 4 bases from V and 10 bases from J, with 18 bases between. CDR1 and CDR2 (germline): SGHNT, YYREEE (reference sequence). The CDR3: CASSRQGLVDSPLHF. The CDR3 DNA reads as TGTGCCAGCAGCCGGCAGGGGCTAGTTGACTCACCCCTCCACTTT.

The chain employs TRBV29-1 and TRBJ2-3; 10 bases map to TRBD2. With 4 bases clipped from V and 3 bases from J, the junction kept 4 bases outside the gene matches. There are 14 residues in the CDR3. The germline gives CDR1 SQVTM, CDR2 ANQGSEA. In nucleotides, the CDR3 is TGCAGCGTTGGACAGGGACTAGCGACAGATACGCAGTATTTT. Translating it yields CSVGQGLATDTQYF.

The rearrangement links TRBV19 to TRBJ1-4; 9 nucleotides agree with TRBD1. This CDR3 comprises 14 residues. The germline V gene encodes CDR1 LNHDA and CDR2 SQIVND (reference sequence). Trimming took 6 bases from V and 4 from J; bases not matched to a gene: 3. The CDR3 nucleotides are TGTGCCAGTAGCGGGACAGGGTATAATGAAAAACTGTTTTTT. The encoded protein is CASSGTGYNEKLFF.

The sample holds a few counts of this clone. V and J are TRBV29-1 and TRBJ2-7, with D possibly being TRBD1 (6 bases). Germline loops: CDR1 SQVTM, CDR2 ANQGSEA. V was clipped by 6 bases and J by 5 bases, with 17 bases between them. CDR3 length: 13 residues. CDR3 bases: TGCAGCGTCTCAACCCAGGGGATCAACGAGCAGTACTTC. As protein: CSVSTQGINEQYF.

CDR3 region: CSVGDKQTEAFF. The CDR3 DNA reads TGCAGCGTTGGGGACAAACAAACTGAAGCTTTCTTT. The chain is built from TRBV29-1 and TRBJ1-1, with D perhaps TRBD1 (6 bases). V dropped 4 bases and J dropped 5 bases, with 11 bases sitting between them. Germline V CDR1 and CDR2: SQVTM, ANQGSEA. The CDR3 consists of 12 residues.

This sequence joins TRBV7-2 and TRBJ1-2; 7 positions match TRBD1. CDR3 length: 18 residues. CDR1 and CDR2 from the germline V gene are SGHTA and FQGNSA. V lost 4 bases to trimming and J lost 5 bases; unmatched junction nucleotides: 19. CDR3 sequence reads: CASSSPDRVGPGTYGYTF. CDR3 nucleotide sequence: TGTGCCAGCAGCTCCCCTGACAGGGTCGGACCGGGCACTTATGGCTACACCTTC. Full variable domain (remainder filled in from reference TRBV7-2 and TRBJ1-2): GAGVSQSPSNKVTEKGKDVELRCDPISGHTALYWYRQSLGQGLEFLIYFQGNSAPDKSGLPSDRFSAERTGGSVSTLTIQRTQQEDSAVYLCASSSPDRVGPGTYGYTFGSGTRLTVV.

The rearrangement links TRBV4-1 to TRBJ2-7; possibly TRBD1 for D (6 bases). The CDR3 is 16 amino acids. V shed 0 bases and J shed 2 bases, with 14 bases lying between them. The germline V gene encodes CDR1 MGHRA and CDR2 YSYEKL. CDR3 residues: CASSQDLGAGAYEQYF. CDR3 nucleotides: TGCGCCAGCAGCCAAGATCTAGGGGCAGGGGCCTACGAGCAGTACTTC.

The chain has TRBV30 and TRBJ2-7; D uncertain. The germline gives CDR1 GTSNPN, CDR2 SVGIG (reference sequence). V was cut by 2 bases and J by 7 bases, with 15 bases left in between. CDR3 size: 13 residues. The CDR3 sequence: CAWSLTRVGEQYF. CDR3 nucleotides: TGTGCCTGGAGTCTCACTCGGGTCGGGGAGCAGTACTTC.

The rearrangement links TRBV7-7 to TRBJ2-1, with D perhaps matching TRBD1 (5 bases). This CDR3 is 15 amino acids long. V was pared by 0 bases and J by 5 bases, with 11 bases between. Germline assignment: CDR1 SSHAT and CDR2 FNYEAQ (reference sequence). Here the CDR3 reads CASSLAQGSHNEQFF. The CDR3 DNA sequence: TGTGCCAGCAGCTTAGCGCAGGGTTCCCACAATGAGCAGTTCTTC.

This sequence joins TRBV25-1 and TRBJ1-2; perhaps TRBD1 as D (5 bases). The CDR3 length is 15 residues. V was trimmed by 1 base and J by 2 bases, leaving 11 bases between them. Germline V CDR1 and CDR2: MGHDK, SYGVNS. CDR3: CASSEWGGPNYGYTF. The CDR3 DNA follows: TGTGCCAGCAGTGAATGGGGGGGTCCAAACTATGGCTACACCTTC.

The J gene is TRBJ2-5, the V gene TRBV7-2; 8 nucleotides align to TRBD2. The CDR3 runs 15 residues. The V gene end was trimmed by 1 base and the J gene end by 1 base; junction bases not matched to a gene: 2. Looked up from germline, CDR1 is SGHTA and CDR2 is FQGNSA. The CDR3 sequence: CASSLGGGIQETQYF. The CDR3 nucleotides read TGTGCCAGCAGCTTAGGCGGGGGGATCCAAGAGACCCAGTACTTC.

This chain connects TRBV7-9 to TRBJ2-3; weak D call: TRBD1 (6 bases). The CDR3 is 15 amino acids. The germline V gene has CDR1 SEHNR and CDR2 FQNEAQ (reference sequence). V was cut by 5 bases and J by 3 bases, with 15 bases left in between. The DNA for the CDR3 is TGTGCCAGCAGCCAGGGGTCGTCCGTGACAGATACGCAGTATTTT. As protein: CASSQGSSVTDTQYF. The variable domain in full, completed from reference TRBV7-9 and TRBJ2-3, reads DTGVSQNPRHKITKRGQNVTFRCDPISEHNRLYWYRQTLGQGPEFLTYFQNEAQLEKSRLLSDRFSAERPKGSFSTLEIQRTEQGDSAMYLCASSQGSSVTDTQYFGPGTRLTVL.

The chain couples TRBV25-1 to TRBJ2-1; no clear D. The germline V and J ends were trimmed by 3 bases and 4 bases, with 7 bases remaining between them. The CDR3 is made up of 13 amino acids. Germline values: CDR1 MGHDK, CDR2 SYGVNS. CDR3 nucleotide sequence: TGTGCCAGCAGTGAGGGCAAATACAATGAGCAGTTCTTC. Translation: CASSEGKYNEQFF.

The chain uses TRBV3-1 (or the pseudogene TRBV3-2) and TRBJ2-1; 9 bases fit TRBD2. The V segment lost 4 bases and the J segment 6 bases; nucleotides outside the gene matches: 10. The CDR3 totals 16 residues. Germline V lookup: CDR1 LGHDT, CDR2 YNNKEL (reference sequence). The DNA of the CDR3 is TGTGCCAGCAGCCCCCTGGGAGCGGGGGGAAGCAATGAGCAGTTCTTC. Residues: CASSPLGAGGSNEQFF.